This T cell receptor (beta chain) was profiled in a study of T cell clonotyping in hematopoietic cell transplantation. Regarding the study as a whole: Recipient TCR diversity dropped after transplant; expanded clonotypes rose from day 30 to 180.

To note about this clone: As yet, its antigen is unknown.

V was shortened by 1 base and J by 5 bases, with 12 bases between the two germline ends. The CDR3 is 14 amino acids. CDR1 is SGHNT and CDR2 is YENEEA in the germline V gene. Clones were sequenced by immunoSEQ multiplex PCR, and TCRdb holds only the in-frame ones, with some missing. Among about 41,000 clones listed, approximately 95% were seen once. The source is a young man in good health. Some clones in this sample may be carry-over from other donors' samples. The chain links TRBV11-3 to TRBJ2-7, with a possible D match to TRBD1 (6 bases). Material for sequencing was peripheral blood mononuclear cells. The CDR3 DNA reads TGTGCCAGCAGCTTAGTCAGGGGCCTTGACGAGCAGTACTTC. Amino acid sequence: CASSLVRGLDEQYF.